The 16 T cell receptor beta chains below all came from one sample that was sequenced in a study of OX40 agonist ivuxolimab in advanced cancers. Profiled with immunoSEQ multiplex PCR; TCRdb holds only in-frame clones, not every one. Among 70,000 or so clones, roughly 80% were seen once, and the ten largest hold under 13%. The source was CD4+ or CD8+ T cells sorted from blood, collected in a trial of the OX40 agonist ivuxolimab. These receptors were collected from an adult with an advanced solid tumor such as melanoma, head and neck, liver or kidney cancer.

The CDR3 sequence is CASSPAPTVNYGYTF. The DNA for the CDR3 is TGCGCCAGCAGCCCCGCCCCGACGGTGAACTATGGCTACACCTTC. This sequence joins TRBV5-1 and TRBJ1-2; D remains ambiguous. Trimming took off 4 bases at V and 2 bases at J, with 15 bases between the two ends. Per the germline V gene, CDR1 is SGHRS and CDR2 is YFSETQ. CDR3 size: 15 residues.

This sequence joins TRBV4-3 and TRBJ2-5; 8 bases fit TRBD2. The DNA matches TRBJ2-7 better at its end, which makes the J call doubtful. The CDR3 sequence is 16 residues long. Germline assignment: CDR1 LGHNA and CDR2 YSLEER. The CDR3 DNA is TGCGCCAGCAGCCGGACGGCGGGAGGCCTCGTAGACGAGCAGTACTTC. Its protein is CASSRTAGGLVDEQYF.

V usage is TRBV7-9 and J usage is TRBJ2-5, with 7 positions matching TRBD1. The junction had 9 bases not matched to a gene; V was cut back by 3 bases and J by 2 bases. The CDR3 consists of 16 residues. Germline V lookup: CDR1 SEHNR, CDR2 FQNEAQ (reference sequence). This CDR3 is CASSLRNRGPQETQYF. The CDR3, as DNA: TGTGCCAGCAGCTTGAGAAACAGGGGCCCTCAAGAGACCCAGTACTTC.

The chain employs TRBV7-2 and TRBJ2-2; 11 positions match TRBD1. The germline V gene encodes CDR1 SGHTA and CDR2 FQGNSA. The V and J ends lost 2 bases and 7 bases, in that order; junction bases with no gene match: 3. The CDR3 extends over 15 amino acids. The CDR3 coding sequence is TGTGCCAGCAGCTTATTGGGACAGGGGGGCGGGGAGCTGTTTTTT. Residues: CASSLLGQGGGELFF.

The V call is TRBV28, the J call TRBJ1-1; the D is unclear. Trimming took 6 bases from V and 1 from J, leaving 6 bases between them. Germline assignment: CDR1 MDHEN and CDR2 SYDVKM. The CDR3 runs to 12 residues. CDR3: CASRYWNTEAFF. DNA for the CDR3: TGTGCCAGCAGGTATTGGAACACTGAAGCTTTCTTT.

Regarding this clone: Other nucleotide sequences from this sample produce the same CDR3. V usage is TRBV5-4 and J usage is TRBJ1-1, with D possibly matching TRBD1 (5 bases). CDR1 is SGHNT and CDR2 is YYREEE in the germline V gene (reference sequence). Trimming cost V 2 bases and J 4 bases, with 12 bases left between them. The CDR3 consists of 14 residues. CDR3 loop: CASSLGQGGTEAFF. In nucleotides, the CDR3 is TGTGCCAGCAGCTTAGGGCAGGGAGGCACTGAAGCTTTCTTT.

V is TRBV5-1 and J is TRBJ2-1; 11 bases line up with TRBD2. J was trimmed by 2 bases and V by 1 base; bases with no gene match: 8. The length of the CDR3 is 18 residues. CDR1 and CDR2 (germline): SGHRS, YFSETQ. The CDR3 nucleotides read TGCGCCAGCAGCTTGAGCCTAGCGGGGGGCCGACCCTACAATGAGCAGTTCTTC. Translation gives CASSLSLAGGRPYNEQFF.

This rearrangement joins TRBV2 to TRBJ2-2; the match to TRBD2 covers 7 bases. Trimming took 7 bases from V and 4 from J; bases not matched to a gene: 3. The germline V gene has CDR1 SNHLY and CDR2 FYNNEI. The CDR3 contains 13 residues. The CDR3 loop is CASTRGITGELFF. CDR3 bases: TGTGCCAGCACGCGGGGGATCACCGGGGAGCTGTTTTTT.

This chain joins TRBV5-4 and TRBJ2-5; 10 bases map to TRBD2. The J call could be wrong; TRBJ2-7 is a better fit for the DNA end. Germline lookup yields CDR1 SGHNT and CDR2 YYREEE (reference sequence). The CDR3 has 15 amino acids. CDR3: CASSLPAGGLYEQYF. DNA for the CDR3: TGTGCCAGCAGCCTGCCAGCGGGAGGGCTCTACGAGCAGTACTTC.

V and J are TRBV5-1 and TRBJ1-2; D possibly corresponds to TRBD1 (6 bases). The CDR3 loop spans 16 amino acids. Germline CDR1 SGHRS, CDR2 YFSETQ. Trimming stripped 2 bases from V and 5 bases from J, with 19 bases between. CDR3 loop: CASSLSGTSIGYGYTF. The CDR3 bases are TGCGCCAGCAGCTTATCCGGGACATCTATCGGGTATGGCTACACCTTC. The full variable domain, its missing parts supplied by reference TRBV5-1 and TRBJ1-2, is KAGVTQTPRYLIKTRGQQVTLSCSPISGHRSVSWYQQTPGQGLQFLFEYFSETQRNKGNFPGRFSGRQFSNSRSEMNVSTLELGDSALYLCASSLSGTSIGYGYTFGSGTRLTVV.

This chain links TRBV19 with TRBJ2-6; 8 nucleotides align to TRBD1. This CDR3 contains 19 residues. With 2 bases clipped from V and 0 bases from J, the junction kept 9 bases outside the gene matches. The germline V gene encodes CDR1 LNHDA and CDR2 SQIVND (reference sequence). CDR3 region: CASSIRGAGGASGANVLTF. CDR3 bases: TGTGCCAGTAGTATAAGAGGGGCAGGGGGCGCCTCTGGGGCCAACGTCCTGACTTTC.

The chain has TRBV15 and TRBJ2-1; 7 bases align to TRBD2. J was trimmed by 0 bases and V by 6 bases; bases with no gene match: 11. This CDR3 spans 17 amino acids. Germline CDR1 and CDR2: LNHNV and YYDKDF (reference sequence). In DNA form, the CDR3 reads TGTGCCACCAGAACTACTAGCGACCCCGCCTCCTACAATGAGCAGTTCTTC. Protein sequence: CATRTTSDPASYNEQFF.

The chain carries TRBV10-1 and TRBJ1-3; D possibly corresponds to TRBD1 (5 bases). In germline, CDR1 is WNHNN, CDR2 SYGVQD (reference sequence). Trimming took 2 bases from V and 0 from J, leaving 17 bases between them. The CDR3 is 18 amino acids. The CDR3 region is CASSELNTGTLSGNTIYF. The DNA of the CDR3 is TGCGCCAGCAGTGAGCTAAACACCGGGACCCTCTCTGGAAACACCATATATTTT.

The gene calls are TRBV14 and TRBJ2-5; TRBD1 matches at 7 bases. Germline CDR1 reads SGHDN; CDR2 reads FVKESK. The CDR3 has 13 residues. The ends lost 4 bases at V and 5 bases at J; junction bases unmatched: 4. The CDR3 nucleotides are TGTGCCAGCAGCCCGACAGGGTGGGAGACCCAGTACTTC. Protein: CASSPTGWETQYF.

V gene TRBV4-1 combines with J gene TRBJ1-3; 9 nucleotides match TRBD1. The CDR3 is 16 amino acids. The V gene's germline CDR1 is MGHRA and CDR2 YSYEKL. The ends lost 0 bases at V and 7 bases at J; junction bases unmatched: 7. The CDR3 DNA is TGCGCCAGCAGCCAAGATCCAGGGACAGGGCAGAACACCATATATTTT. This sequence encodes CASSQDPGTGQNTIYF.

The chain has TRBV6-1 and TRBJ2-6, with D tentatively TRBD2 (6 bases). V gave up 7 bases and J gave up 4 bases, with 11 bases separating them. Germline V lookup: CDR1 MNHNS, CDR2 SASEGT. This CDR3 has 14 amino acids. The CDR3 DNA follows: TGTGCCAGCAAGGCGGGGACCGGGGCCAACGTCCTGACTTTC. Encoded protein: CASKAGTGANVLTF.